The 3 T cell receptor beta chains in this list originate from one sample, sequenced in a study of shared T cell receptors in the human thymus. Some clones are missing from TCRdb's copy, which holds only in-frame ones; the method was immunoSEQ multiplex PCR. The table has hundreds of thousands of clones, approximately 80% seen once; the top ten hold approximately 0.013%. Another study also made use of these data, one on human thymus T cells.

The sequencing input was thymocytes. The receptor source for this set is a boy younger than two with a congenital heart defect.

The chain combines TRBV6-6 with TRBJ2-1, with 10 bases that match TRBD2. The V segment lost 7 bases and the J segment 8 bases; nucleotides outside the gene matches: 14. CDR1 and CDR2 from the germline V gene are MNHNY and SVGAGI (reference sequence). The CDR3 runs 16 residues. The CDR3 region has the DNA TGTGCCAGCAAACATCCCCCTAGCGGGAGAGTCCATGAGCAGTTCTTC. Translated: CASKHPPSGRVHEQFF.

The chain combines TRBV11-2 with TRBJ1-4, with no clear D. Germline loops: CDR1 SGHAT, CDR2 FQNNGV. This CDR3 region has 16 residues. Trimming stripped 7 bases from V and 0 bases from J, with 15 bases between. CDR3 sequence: CASKSGSVSTNEKLFF. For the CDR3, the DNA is TGTGCCAGCAAGTCAGGCTCCGTATCAACTAATGAAAAACTGTTTTTT.

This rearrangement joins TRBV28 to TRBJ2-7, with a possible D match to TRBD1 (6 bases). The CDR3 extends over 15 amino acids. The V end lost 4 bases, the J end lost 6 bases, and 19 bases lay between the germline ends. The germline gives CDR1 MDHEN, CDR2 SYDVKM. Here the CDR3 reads CASSCRNRVEAEQYF. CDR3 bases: TGTGCCAGCAGTTGTAGAAACAGGGTCGAGGCCGAGCAGTACTTC. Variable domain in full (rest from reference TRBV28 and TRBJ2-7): DVKVTQSSRYLVKRTGEKVFLECVQDMDHENMFWYRQDPGLGLRLIYFSYDVKMKEKGDIPEGYSVSREKKERFSLILESASTNQTSMYLCASSCRNRVEAEQYFGPGTRLTVT.